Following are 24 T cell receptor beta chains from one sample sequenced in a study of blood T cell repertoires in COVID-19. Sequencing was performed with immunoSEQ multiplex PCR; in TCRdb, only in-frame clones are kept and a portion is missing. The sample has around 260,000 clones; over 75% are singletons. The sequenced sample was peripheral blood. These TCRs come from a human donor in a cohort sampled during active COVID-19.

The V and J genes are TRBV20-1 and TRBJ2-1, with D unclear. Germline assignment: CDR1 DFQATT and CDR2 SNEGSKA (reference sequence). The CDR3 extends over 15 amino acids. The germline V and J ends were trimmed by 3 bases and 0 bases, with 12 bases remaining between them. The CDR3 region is CSASRGASSYNEQFF. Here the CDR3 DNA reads TGCAGTGCTAGTCGCGGCGCGAGCTCCTACAATGAGCAGTTCTTC.

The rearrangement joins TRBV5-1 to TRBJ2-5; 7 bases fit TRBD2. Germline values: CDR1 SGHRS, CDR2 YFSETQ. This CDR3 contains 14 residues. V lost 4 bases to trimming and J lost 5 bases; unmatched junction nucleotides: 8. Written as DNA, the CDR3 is TGCGCCAGCAGCACCGGACCCGGGGGGGAGACCCAGTACTTC. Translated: CASSTGPGGETQYF.

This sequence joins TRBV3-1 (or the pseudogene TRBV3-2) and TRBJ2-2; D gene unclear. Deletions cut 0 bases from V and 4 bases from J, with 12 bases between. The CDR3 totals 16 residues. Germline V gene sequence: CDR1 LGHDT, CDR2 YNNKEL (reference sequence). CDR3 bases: TGTGCCAGCAGCCAAGATCTCCGGGTCTTCACCGGGGAGCTGTTTTTT. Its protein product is CASSQDLRVFTGELFF.

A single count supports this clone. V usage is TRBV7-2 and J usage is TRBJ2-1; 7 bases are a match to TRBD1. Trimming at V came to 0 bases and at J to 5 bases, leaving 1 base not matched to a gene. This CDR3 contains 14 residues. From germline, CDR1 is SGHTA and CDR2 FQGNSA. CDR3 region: CASSLATGNNEQFF. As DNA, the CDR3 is TGTGCCAGCAGCTTAGCGACAGGGAACAATGAGCAGTTCTTC.

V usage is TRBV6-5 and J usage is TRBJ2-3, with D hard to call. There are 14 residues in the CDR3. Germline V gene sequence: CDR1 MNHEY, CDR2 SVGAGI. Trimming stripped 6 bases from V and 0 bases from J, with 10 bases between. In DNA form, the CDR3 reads TGTGCCAGCAGCCCCCTAGTAAGCACAGATACGCAGTATTTT. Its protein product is CASSPLVSTDTQYF.

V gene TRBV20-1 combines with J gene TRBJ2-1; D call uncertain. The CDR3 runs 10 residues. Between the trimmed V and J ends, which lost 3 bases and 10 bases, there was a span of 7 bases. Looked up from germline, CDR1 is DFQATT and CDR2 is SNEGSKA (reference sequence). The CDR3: CSARELEQFF. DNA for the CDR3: TGCAGTGCTAGGGAACTAGAGCAGTTCTTC.

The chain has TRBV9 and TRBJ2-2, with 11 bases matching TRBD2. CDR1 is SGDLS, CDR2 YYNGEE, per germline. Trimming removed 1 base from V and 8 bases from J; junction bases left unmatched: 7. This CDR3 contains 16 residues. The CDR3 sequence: CASSVSGTSGVGELFF. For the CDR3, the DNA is TGTGCCAGCAGCGTATCCGGGACTAGCGGAGTTGGGGAGCTGTTTTTT.

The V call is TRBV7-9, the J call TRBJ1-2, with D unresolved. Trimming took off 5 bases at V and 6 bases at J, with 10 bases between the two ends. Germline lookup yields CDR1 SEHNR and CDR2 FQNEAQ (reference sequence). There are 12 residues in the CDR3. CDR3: CASSHTVNGYTF. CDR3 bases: TGTGCCAGCAGCCATACAGTAAATGGCTACACCTTC.

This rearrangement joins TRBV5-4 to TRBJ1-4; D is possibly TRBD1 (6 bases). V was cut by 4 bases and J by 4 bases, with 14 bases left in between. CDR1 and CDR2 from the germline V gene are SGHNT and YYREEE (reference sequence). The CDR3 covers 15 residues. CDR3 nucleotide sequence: TGTGCCAGCAGCCGAAGTCCGGACAGTAATGAAAAACTGTTTTTT. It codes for CASSRSPDSNEKLFF. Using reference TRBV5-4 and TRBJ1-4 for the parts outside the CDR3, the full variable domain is ETGVTQSPTHLIKTRGQQVTLRCSSQSGHNTVSWYQQALGQGPQFIFQYYREEENGRGNFPPRFSGLQFPNYSSELNVNALELDDSALYLCASSRSPDSNEKLFFGSGTQLSVL.

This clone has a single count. The CDR3 spells CASSSTQGASYGYTF. The CDR3 DNA reads TGTGCCAGCAGCTCGACCCAGGGGGCCAGCTATGGCTACACCTTC. The chain has TRBV11-2 and TRBJ1-2; 8 bases line up with TRBD1. Germline CDR1 is SGHAT and CDR2 is FQNNGV. Trimming removed 4 bases from V and 4 bases from J; junction bases left unmatched: 8. The CDR3 totals 15 residues.

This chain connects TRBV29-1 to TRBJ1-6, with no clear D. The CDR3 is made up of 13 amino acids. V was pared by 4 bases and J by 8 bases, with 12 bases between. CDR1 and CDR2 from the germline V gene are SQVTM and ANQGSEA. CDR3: CSVGAGRDSPLHF. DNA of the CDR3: TGCAGCGTTGGGGCAGGCCGTGATTCACCCCTCCACTTT.

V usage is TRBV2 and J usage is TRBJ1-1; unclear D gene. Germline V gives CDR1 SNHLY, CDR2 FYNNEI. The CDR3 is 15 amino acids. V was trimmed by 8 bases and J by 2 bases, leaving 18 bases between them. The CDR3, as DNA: TGTGCCAGCGCGGATATACGTACCTTAAACACTGAAGCTTTCTTT. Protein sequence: CASADIRTLNTEAFF.

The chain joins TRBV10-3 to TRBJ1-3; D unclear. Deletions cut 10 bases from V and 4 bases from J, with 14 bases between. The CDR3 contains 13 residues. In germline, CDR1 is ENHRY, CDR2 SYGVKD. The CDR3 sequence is CATSGQLGNTIYF. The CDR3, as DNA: TGTGCCACCTCGGGTCAACTGGGAAACACCATATATTTT.

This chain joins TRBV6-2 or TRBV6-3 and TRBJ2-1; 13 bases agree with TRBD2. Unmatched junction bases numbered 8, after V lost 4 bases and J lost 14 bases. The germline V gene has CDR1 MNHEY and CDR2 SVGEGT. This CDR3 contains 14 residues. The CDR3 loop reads CASSLAGLAGWKFF. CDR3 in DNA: TGTGCCAGCAGTTTGGCGGGACTAGCGGGATGGAAGTTCTTC.

CDR3 protein: CASSQKGHRLNEKLFF. The CDR3 DNA follows: TGTGCCAGCAGCCAGAAGGGGCACAGACTTAATGAAAAACTGTTTTTT. J is TRBJ1-4 and V is TRBV3-1 (or the pseudogene TRBV3-2), with a tentative D call TRBD1 (5 bases). The V end was cut by 3 bases, the J end by 4 bases, with 15 bases between. Per the germline V gene, CDR1 is LGHDT and CDR2 is YNNKEL (reference sequence). The CDR3 covers 16 residues.

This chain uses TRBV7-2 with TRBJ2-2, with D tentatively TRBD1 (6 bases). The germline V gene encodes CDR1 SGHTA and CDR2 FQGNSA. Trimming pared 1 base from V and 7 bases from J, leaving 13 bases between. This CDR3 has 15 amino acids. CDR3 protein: CASSLGGLAVGELFF. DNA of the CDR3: TGTGCCAGCAGCTTAGGGGGGCTAGCTGTCGGGGAGCTGTTTTTT.

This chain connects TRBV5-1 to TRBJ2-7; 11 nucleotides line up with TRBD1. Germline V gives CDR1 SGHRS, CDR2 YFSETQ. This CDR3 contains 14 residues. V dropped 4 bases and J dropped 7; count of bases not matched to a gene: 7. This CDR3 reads CASSDRDRGTEQYF. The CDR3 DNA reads TGCGCCAGCAGCGACCGGGACAGGGGGACTGAGCAGTACTTC. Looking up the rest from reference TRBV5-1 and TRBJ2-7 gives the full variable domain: KAGVTQTPRYLIKTRGQQVTLSCSPISGHRSVSWYQQTPGQGLQFLFEYFSETQRNKGNFPGRFSGRQFSNSRSEMNVSTLELGDSALYLCASSDRDRGTEQYFGPGTRLTVT.

The CDR3 nucleotides are TGTGCCAGCAGCCCTGCTGTGAGCTCCTACAATGAGCAGTTCTTC. Its translation is CASSPAVSSYNEQFF. The chain employs TRBV5-4 and TRBJ2-1; unclear D gene. Germline V gene data show CDR1 as SGHNT and CDR2 as YYREEE (reference sequence). The CDR3 totals 15 residues. V was cut by 4 bases and J by 0 bases, with 11 bases left in between.

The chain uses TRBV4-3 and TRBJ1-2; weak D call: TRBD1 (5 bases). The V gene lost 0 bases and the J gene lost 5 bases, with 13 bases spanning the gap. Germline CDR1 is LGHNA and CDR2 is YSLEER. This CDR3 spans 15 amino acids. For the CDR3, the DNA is TGCGCCAGCAGCCAAGACGGGCAGGGTGGTTATGGCTACACCTTC. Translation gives CASSQDGQGGYGYTF.

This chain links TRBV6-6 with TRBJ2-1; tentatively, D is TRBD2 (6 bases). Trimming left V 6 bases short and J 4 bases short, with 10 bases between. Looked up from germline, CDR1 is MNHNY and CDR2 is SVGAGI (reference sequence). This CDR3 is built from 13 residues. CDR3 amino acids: CASSRERYNEQFF. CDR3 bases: TGTGCCAGCAGCCGGGAGCGGTACAATGAGCAGTTCTTC.

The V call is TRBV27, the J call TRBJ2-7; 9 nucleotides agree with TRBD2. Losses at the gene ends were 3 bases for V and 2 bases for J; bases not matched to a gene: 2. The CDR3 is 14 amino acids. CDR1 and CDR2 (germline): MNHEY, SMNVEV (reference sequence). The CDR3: CASSLREGAYEQYF. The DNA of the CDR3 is TGTGCCAGCAGTTTGCGGGAGGGGGCCTACGAGCAGTACTTC.

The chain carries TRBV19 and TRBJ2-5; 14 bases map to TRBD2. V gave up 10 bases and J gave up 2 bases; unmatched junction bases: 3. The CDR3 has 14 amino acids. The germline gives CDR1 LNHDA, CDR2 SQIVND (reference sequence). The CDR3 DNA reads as TGTGCCACCCGACTAGCGGGAGGGCAAGAGACCCAGTACTTC. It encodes CATRLAGGQETQYF.

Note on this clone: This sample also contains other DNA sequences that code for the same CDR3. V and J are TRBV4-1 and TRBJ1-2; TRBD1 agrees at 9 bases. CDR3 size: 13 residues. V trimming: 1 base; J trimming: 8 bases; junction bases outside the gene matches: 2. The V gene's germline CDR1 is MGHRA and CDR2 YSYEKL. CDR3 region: CASSQGTGDGYTF. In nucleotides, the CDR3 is TGCGCCAGCAGCCAAGGGACAGGGGACGGCTACACCTTC.

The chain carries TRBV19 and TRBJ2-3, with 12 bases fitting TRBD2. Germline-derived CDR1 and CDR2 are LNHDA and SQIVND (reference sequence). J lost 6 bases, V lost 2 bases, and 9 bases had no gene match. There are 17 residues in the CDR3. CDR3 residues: CASSIRTSGTGFDTQYF. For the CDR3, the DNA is TGTGCCAGTAGTATAAGGACTAGCGGGACGGGCTTCGATACGCAGTATTTT.